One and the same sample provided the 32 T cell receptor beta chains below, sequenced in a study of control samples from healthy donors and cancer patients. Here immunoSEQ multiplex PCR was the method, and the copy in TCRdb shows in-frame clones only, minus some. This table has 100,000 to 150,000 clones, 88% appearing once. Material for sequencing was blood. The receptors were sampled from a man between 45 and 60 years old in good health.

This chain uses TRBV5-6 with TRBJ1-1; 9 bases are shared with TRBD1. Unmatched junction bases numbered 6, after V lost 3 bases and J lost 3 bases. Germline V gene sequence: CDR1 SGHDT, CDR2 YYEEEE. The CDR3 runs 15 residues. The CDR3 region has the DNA TGTGCCAGCAGCTCCGGACAGGGGCCTTACACTGAAGCTTTCTTT. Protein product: CASSSGQGPYTEAFF.

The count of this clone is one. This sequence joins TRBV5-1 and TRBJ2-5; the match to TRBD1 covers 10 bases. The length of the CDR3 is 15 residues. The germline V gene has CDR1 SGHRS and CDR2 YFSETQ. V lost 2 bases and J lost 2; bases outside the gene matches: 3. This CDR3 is CASSFGQGGQETQYF. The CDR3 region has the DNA TGCGCCAGCAGCTTTGGACAGGGGGGTCAAGAGACCCAGTACTTC.

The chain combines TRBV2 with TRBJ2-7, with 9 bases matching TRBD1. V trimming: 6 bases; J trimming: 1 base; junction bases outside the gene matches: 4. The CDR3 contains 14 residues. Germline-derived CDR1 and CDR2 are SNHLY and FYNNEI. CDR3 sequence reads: CASRPGQGSYEQYF. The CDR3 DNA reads TGTGCCAGCAGGCCGGGACAGGGATCCTACGAGCAGTACTTC. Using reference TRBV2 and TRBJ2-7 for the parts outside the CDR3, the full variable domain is EPEVTQTPSHQVTQMGQEVILRCVPISNHLYFYWYRQILGQKVEFLVSFYNNEISEKSEIFDDQFSVERPDGSNFTLKIRSTKLEDSAMYFCASRPGQGSYEQYFGPGTRLTVT.

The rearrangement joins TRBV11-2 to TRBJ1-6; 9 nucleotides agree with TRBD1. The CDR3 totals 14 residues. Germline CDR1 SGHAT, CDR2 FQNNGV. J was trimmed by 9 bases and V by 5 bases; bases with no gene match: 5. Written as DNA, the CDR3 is TGTGCCAGCAGCCTGGGACAGGGCGGTTCACCCCTCCACTTT. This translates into CASSLGQGGSPLHF.

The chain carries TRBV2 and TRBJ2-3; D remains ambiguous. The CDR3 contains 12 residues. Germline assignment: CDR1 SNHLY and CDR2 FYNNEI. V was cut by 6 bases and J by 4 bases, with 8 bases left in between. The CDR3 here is CASSPEADTQYF. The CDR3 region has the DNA TGTGCCAGCAGCCCAGAGGCAGATACGCAGTATTTT.

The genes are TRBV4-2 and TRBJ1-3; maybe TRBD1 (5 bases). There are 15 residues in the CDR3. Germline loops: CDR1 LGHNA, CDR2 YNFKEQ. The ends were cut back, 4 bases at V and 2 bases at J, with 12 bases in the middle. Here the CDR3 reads CASSRTGTAGNTIYF. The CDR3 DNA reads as TGTGCCAGCAGCCGAACCGGGACCGCTGGAAACACCATATATTTT.

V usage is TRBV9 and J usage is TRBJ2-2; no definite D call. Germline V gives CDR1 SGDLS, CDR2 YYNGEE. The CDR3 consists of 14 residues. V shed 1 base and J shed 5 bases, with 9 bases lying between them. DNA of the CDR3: TGTGCCAGCAGCGTACGGCCAGAGACCGGGGAGCTGTTTTTT. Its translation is CASSVRPETGELFF.

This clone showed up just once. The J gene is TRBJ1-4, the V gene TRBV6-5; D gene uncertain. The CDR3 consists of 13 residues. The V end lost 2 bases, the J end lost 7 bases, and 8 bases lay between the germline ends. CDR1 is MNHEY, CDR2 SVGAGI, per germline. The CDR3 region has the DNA TGTGCCAGCAGTTACACTACCAGTGAAAAACTGTTTTTT. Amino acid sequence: CASSYTTSEKLFF.

The DNA of the CDR3 is TGTGCCAGCAGTCCCCGACAGGGACAGAGTTCACCCCTCCACTTT. Its protein product is CASSPRQGQSSPLHF. The rearrangement joins TRBV6-5 to TRBJ1-6, with 7 nucleotides matching TRBD1. The length of the CDR3 is 15 residues. The germline CDR1 and CDR2 sequences are MNHEY and SVGAGI. V gave up 5 bases and J gave up 9 bases; unmatched junction bases: 10.

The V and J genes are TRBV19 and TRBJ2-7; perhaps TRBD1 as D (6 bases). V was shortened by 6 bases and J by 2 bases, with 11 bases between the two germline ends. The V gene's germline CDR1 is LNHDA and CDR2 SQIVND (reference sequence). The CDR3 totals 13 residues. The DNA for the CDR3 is TGTGCCAGTAGACGGACAGATACCTACGAGCAGTACTTC. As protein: CASRRTDTYEQYF.

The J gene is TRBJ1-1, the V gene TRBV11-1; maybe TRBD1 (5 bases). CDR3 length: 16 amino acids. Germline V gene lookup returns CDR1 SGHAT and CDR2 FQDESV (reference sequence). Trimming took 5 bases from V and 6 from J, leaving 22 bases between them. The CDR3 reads CASSLGEGSRYSEAFF. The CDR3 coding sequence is TGTGCCAGCAGCCTGGGGGAGGGGTCGAGGTATTCTGAAGCTTTCTTT.

CDR3 coding DNA: TGTGCCAGCAGTCCATTAGCGGGGGGGTTCCAAGAGACCCAGTACTTC. Protein product: CASSPLAGGFQETQYF. The chain recombines TRBV6-2 or TRBV6-3 with TRBJ2-5; TRBD2 matches 11 bases. Unmatched junction bases numbered 6, after V lost 5 bases and J lost 1 base. CDR1 and CDR2 from the germline V gene are MNHEY and SVGEGT. This CDR3 region has 16 residues.

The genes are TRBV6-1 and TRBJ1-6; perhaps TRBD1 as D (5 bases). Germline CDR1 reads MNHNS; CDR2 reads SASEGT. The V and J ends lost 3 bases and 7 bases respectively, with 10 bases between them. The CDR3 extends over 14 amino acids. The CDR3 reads CASSDRVWNSPLHF. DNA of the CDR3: TGTGCCAGCAGTGACAGGGTTTGGAATTCACCCCTCCACTTT.

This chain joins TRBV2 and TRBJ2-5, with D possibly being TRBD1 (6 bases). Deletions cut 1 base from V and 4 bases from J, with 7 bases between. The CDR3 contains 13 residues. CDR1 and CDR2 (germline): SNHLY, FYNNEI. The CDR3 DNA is TGTGCCAGCAGTGAAGGCAGGGGAGAGACCCAGTACTTC. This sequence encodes CASSEGRGETQYF.

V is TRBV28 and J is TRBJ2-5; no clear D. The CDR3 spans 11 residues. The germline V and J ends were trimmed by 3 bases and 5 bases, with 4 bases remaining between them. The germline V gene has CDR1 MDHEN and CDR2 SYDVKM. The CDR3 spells CASSLRETQYF. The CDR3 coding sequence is TGTGCCAGCAGTTTGAGGGAGACCCAGTACTTC.

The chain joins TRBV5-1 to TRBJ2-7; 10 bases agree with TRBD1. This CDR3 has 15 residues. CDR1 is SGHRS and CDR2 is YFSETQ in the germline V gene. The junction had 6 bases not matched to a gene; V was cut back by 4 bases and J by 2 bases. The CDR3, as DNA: TGCGCCAGCAGCCTCGGGACAGGGGAAACCTACGAGCAGTACTTC. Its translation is CASSLGTGETYEQYF.

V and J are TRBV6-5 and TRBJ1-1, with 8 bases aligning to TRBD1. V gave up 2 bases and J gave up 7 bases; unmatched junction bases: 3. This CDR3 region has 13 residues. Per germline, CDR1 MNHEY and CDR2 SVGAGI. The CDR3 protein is CASSYLDRGEAFF. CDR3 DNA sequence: TGTGCCAGCAGTTACCTCGACAGGGGTGAAGCTTTCTTT.

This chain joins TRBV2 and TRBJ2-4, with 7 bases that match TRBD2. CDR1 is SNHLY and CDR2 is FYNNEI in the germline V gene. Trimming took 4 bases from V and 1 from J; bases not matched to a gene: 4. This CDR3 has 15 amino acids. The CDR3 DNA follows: TGTGCCAGCAGTGTGTTCGGGGGGGCCAAAAACATTCAGTACTTC. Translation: CASSVFGGAKNIQYF.

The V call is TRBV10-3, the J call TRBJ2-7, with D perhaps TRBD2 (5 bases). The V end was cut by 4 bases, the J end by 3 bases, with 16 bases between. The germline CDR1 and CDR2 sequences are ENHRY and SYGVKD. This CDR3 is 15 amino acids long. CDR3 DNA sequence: TGTGCCATCAGTGGGAATACAAACCGGGGCTACGAGCAGTACTTC. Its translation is CAISGNTNRGYEQYF.

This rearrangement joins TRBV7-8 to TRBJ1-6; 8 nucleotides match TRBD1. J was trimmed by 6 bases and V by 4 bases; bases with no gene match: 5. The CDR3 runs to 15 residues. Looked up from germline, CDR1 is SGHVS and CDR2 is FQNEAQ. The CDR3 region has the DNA TGTGCCAGCAGCTCGCCGGGACAGGTTAATTCACCCCTCCACTTT. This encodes CASSSPGQVNSPLHF.

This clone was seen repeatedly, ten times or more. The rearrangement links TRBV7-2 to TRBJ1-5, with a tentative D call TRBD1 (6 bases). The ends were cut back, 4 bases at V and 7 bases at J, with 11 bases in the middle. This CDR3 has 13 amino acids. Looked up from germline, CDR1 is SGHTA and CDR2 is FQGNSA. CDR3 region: CASSSRGKQPQHF. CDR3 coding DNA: TGTGCCAGCAGCTCAAGGGGGAAGCAGCCCCAGCATTTT. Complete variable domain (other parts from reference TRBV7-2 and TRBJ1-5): GAGVSQSPSNKVTEKGKDVELRCDPISGHTALYWYRQSLGQGLEFLIYFQGNSAPDKSGLPSDRFSAERTGGSVSTLTIQRTQQEDSAVYLCASSSRGKQPQHFGDGTRLSIL.

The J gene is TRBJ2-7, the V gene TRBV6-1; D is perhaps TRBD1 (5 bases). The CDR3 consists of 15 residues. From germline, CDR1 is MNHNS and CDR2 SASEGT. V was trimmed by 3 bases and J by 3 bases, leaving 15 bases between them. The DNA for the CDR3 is TGTGCCAGCAGTGACAGGGTTCTTCCGATCTACGAGCAGTACTTC. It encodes CASSDRVLPIYEQYF.

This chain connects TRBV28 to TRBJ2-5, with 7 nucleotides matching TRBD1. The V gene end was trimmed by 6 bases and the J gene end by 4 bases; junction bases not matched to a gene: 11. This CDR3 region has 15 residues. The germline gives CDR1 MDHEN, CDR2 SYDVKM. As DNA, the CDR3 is TGTGCCAGCAGGAGCCAGACAGGGTTTGGAGAGACCCAGTACTTC. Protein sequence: CASRSQTGFGETQYF.

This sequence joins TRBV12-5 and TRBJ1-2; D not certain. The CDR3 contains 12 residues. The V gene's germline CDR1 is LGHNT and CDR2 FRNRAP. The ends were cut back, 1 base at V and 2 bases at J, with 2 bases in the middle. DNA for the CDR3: TGTGCTAGTGGTTTGGACAACTATGGCTACACCTTC. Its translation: CASGLDNYGYTF.

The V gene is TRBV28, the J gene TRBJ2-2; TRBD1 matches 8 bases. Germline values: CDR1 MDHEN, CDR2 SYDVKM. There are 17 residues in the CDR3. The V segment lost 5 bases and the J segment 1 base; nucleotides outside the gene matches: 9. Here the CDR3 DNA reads TGTGCCAGCAGTCCACTCCCCGGGACAGGGAACACCGGGGAGCTGTTTTTT. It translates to CASSPLPGTGNTGELFF.

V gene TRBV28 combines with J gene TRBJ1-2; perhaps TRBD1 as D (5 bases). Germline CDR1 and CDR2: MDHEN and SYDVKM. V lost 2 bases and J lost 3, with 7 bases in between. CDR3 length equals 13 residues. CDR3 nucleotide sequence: TGTGCCAGCAGTTTACAGGGACACTATGGCTACACCTTC. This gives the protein CASSLQGHYGYTF.

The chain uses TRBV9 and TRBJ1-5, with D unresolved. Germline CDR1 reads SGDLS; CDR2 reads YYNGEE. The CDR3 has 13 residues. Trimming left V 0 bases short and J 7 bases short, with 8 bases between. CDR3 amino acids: CASSVGEGQPQHF. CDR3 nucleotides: TGTGCCAGCAGCGTAGGGGAAGGGCAGCCCCAGCATTTT. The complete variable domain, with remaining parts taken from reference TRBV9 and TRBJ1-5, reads DSGVTQTPKHLITATGQRVTLRCSPRSGDLSVYWYQQSLDQGLQFLIQYYNGEERAKGNILERFSAQQFPDLHSELNLSSLELGDSALYFCASSVGEGQPQHFGDGTRLSIL.

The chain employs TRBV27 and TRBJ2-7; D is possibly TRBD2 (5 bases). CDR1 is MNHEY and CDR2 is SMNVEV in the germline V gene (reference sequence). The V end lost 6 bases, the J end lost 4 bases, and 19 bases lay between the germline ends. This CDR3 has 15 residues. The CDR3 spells CASSYRPGLGYEQYF. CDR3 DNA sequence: TGTGCCAGCAGCTACCGGCCCGGACTGGGTTACGAGCAGTACTTC.

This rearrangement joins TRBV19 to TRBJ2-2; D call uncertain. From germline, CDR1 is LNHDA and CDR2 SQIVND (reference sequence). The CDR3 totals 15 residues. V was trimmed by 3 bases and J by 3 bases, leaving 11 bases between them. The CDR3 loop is CASSIFDIDTGELFF. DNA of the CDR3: TGTGCCAGTAGTATCTTCGACATAGACACCGGGGAGCTGTTTTTT.

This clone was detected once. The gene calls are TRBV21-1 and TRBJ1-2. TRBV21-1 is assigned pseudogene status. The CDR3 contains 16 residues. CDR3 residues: CASSKRIAVPNYGYTF. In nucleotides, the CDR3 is TGTGCCAGCAGCAAACGGATCGCCGTTCCTAACTATGGCTACACCTTC.

CDR3 in DNA: TGTGCCAGCAGTCCCCAAGGGGGAAGCAGGATTGGTCAGCCCCAGCATTTT. This codes for CASSPQGGSRIGQPQHF. This rearrangement joins TRBV28 to TRBJ1-5; D is possibly TRBD1 (6 bases). CDR1 is MDHEN and CDR2 is SYDVKM in the germline V gene. With 5 bases removed from V and 6 bases from J, the gap between germline ends came to 23 bases. There are 17 residues in the CDR3.

CDR3 sequence reads: CASSAINIAANYGYTF. The CDR3 DNA sequence: TGTGCCAGCAGTGCTATAAACATCGCCGCTAACTATGGCTACACCTTC. The chain joins TRBV28 to TRBJ1-2; D gene ambiguous. Looked up from germline, CDR1 is MDHEN and CDR2 is SYDVKM. The CDR3 length is 16 residues. V lost 5 bases and J 0 bases, leaving 16 bases between the germline ends.